Below are 11 T cell receptor beta chains sequenced from a single sample in a study of cytomegalovirus exposure and HLA in healthy donors. The PCR ran on 60 Vbeta and 13 Jbeta primers. TCRdb's copy holds only in-frame clones and misses some; the assay was immunoSEQ multiplex PCR. The sample contains about 160,000 clones, 80% to 85% of which appear only once. Sequencing was carried out using PBMCs. Receptor source: a young woman in good health and CMV-seronegative.

The chain employs TRBV6-1 and TRBJ1-4, with a possible D match to TRBD1 (5 bases). Trimming cost V 4 bases and J 4 bases, with 13 bases left between them. The CDR3 runs 15 residues. Looked up from germline, CDR1 is MNHNS and CDR2 is SASEGT. As DNA, the CDR3 is TGTGCCAGCAGTGGAAGACAGCCACTTAATGAAAAACTGTTTTTT. Its translation: CASSGRQPLNEKLFF.

The chain joins TRBV2 to TRBJ2-3; D possibly corresponds to TRBD1 (5 bases). This CDR3 is built from 14 residues. CDR1 is SNHLY, CDR2 FYNNEI, per germline. The V end was cut by 7 bases, the J end by 0 bases, with 11 bases between. DNA of the CDR3: TGTGCCAGCAATAGGGGCAGTAGCACAGATACGCAGTATTTT. Protein sequence: CASNRGSSTDTQYF.

The rearrangement joins TRBV6-1 to TRBJ1-6; D ambiguous. CDR3 length: 15 residues. The germline V and J ends were trimmed by 6 bases and 4 bases, with 13 bases remaining between them. Per the germline V gene, CDR1 is MNHNS and CDR2 is SASEGT. CDR3 DNA: TGTGCCAGCAGCACCCCGGGGATATATAATTCACCCCTCCACTTT. Translating gives CASSTPGIYNSPLHF.

The chain uses TRBV6-1 and TRBJ1-1; no firm D call. The CDR3 contains 11 residues. Germline V CDR1 and CDR2: MNHNS, SASEGT. V lost 7 bases and J 2 bases, leaving 5 bases between the germline ends. The CDR3, as DNA: TGTGCCAGCATAATCAACACTGAAGCTTTCTTT. Amino acid sequence: CASIINTEAFF.

This chain uses TRBV29-1 with TRBJ1-2, with D maybe TRBD1 (6 bases). The CDR3 consists of 15 residues. CDR1 SQVTM and CDR2 ANQGSEA come from the germline V gene. The V and J ends lost 6 bases and 4 bases respectively, with 21 bases between them. The CDR3 DNA follows: TGCAGCGTCCCCTTAGTTGGCCTCAGGGGCTATGGCTACACCTTC. Its protein product is CSVPLVGLRGYGYTF.

The chain carries TRBV5-6 and TRBJ1-2; 9 positions match TRBD1. After removal of 0 bases from V and 4 bases from J, the junction contained 1 base not matched to a gene. CDR3 length equals 14 residues. Germline lookup yields CDR1 SGHDT and CDR2 YYEEEE. This chain's CDR3 is CASSLVGQGYGYTF. In nucleotides, the CDR3 is TGTGCCAGCAGCTTGGTGGGACAGGGCTATGGCTACACCTTC.

The chain combines TRBV2 with TRBJ2-7, with a weak D call TRBD2 (6 bases). V was cut by 3 bases and J by 12 bases, with 12 bases left in between. Per the germline V gene, CDR1 is SNHLY and CDR2 is FYNNEI. The CDR3 is 11 amino acids. The CDR3 reads CASSDWLARYF. As DNA, the CDR3 is TGTGCCAGCAGTGACTGGCTAGCGCGGTACTTC.

This rearrangement joins TRBV5-1 to TRBJ1-1; the match to TRBD1 covers 7 bases. The CDR3 spans 15 residues. Trimming at V came to 2 bases and at J to 0 bases, leaving 4 bases not matched to a gene. Germline assignment: CDR1 SGHRS and CDR2 YFSETQ. CDR3 DNA: TGCGCCAGCAGCTTAGGCGGACAGGTGAACACTGAAGCTTTCTTT. Its protein is CASSLGGQVNTEAFF.

The chain joins TRBV28 to TRBJ2-7; TRBD2 matches at 7 bases. This CDR3 region has 14 residues. The germline V gene has CDR1 MDHEN and CDR2 SYDVKM. V gave up 5 bases and J gave up 1 base; unmatched junction bases: 5. CDR3 DNA: TGTGCCAGCAGTCCCCCGGGGGGTTCCTACGAGCAGTACTTC. Amino acids: CASSPPGGSYEQYF.

This chain uses TRBV2 with TRBJ2-5, with D possibly TRBD1 on 5 matching bases. Germline V CDR1 and CDR2: SNHLY, FYNNEI. Trimming took 7 bases from V and 2 from J, leaving 8 bases between them. The CDR3 covers 12 residues. The CDR3 spells CASKDTQETQYF. The DNA of the CDR3 is TGTGCCAGCAAGGACACTCAAGAGACCCAGTACTTC.

The chain is built from TRBV5-1 and TRBJ1-4, with TRBD1 matching over 7 bases. Germline V CDR1 and CDR2: SGHRS, YFSETQ. The CDR3 is 16 residues long. V dropped 5 bases and J dropped 4; count of bases not matched to a gene: 11. CDR3 in DNA: TGCGCCAGCAGTCCTTGGGCGACAGGGCTTAATGAAAAACTGTTTTTT. Its translation: CASSPWATGLNEKLFF.